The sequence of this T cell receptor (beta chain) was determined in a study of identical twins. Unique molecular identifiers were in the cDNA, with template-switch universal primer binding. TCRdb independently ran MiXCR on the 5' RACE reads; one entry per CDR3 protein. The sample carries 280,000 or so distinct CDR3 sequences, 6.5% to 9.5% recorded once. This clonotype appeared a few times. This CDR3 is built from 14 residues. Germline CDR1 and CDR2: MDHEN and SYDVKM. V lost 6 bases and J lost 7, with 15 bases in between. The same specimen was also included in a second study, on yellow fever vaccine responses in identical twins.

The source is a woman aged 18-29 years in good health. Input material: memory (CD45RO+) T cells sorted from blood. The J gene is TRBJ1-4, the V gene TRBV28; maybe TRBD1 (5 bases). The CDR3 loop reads CASSPGAPGEKLFF. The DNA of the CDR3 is TGTGCCAGCAGCCCTGGGGCCCCAGGTGAAAAACTGTTTTTT.